The sample holds a few counts of the clone carrying this T cell receptor (beta chain). Its antigen is unidentified. These data belong to a study of beta chain features in type 1 diabetes. Study observations and caveats: Type 1 diabetes patients had TCRB CDR3s that were shorter (moderately but significantly so) in all four CD4+ subsets. Sequencing used cDNA, and cells with high TCR expression could therefore be over-represented.

CDR1 and CDR2 (germline): MGHRA, YSYEKL. Trimming took off 4 bases at V and 2 bases at J, with 12 bases between the two ends. The CDR3 runs 14 residues. The authors took one heparinised blood draw, averaging about 120 mL, from each donor. CD4+ naive, central memory, regulatory and stem cell-like memory cells were sorted via CD45RO/CCR7/CD25/CD127/CD95/CD27. The sequenced template was cDNA made from the entire isolated RNA. Produced via immunoSEQ multiplex PCR; TCRdb's table is partial and in-frame only. This table has over 100,000 clones, around 15% appearing once. This receptor was identified in a man aged 25 to 40 with type 1 diabetes. Sequencing was carried out using central memory CD4+ T cells from blood. This chain links TRBV4-1 with TRBJ2-7; D may correspond to TRBD1 or TRBD2 (5 bases each). CDR3 loop: CASSRQRDAYEQYF. CDR3 bases: TGCGCCAGCAGCCGCCAACGGGACGCCTACGAGCAGTACTTC.